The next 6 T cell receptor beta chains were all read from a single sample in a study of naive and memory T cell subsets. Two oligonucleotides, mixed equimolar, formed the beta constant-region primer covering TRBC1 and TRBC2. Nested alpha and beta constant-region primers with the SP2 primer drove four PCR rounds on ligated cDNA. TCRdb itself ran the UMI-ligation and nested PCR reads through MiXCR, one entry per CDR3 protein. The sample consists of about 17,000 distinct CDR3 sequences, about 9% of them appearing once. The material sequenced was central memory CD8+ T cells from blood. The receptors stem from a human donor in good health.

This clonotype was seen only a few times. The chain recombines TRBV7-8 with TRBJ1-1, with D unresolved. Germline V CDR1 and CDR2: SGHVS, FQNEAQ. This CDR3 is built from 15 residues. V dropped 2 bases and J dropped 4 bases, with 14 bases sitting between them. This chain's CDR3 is CASSLFLGWATEAFF. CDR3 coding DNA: TGTGCCAGCAGCTTATTCTTGGGATGGGCCACTGAAGCTTTCTTT.

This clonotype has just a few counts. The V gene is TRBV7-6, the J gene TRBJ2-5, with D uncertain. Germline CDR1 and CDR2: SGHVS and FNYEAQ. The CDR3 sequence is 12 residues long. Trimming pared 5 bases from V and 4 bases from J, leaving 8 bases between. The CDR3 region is CASSPPLETQYF. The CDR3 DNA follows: TGTGCCAGCAGCCCGCCATTAGAGACCCAGTACTTC.

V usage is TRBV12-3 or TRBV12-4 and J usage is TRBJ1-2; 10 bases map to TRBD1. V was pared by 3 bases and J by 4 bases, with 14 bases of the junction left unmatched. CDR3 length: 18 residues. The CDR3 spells CASSFGGTGVPLSYGYTF. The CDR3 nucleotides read TGTGCCAGCAGTTTCGGCGGGACAGGGGTCCCCCTTAGCTATGGCTACACCTTC.

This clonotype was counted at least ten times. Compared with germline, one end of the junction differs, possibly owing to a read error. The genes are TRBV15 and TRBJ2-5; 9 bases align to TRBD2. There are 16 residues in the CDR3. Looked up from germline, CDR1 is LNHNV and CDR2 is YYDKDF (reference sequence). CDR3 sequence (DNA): TGTGCCACCAGCGGAGAACCGGGACTAGCATCAGAGACCCAGTACTTC. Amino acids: CATSGEPGLASETQYF.

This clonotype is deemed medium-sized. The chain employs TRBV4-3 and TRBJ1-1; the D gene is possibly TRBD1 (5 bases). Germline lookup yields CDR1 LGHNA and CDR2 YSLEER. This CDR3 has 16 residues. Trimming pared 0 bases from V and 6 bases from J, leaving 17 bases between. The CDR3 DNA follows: TGCGCCAGCAGCCAAGACGTCCAGGGAGGACCGTCTGAAGCTTTCTTT. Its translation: CASSQDVQGGPSEAFF.

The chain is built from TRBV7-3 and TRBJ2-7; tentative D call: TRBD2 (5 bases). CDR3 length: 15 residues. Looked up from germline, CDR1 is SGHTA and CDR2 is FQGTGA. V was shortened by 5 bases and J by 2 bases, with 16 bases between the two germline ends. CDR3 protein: CASSPGDAGAYEQYF. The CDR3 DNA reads TGTGCCAGCAGCCCTGGCGACGCGGGCGCCTACGAGCAGTACTTC.